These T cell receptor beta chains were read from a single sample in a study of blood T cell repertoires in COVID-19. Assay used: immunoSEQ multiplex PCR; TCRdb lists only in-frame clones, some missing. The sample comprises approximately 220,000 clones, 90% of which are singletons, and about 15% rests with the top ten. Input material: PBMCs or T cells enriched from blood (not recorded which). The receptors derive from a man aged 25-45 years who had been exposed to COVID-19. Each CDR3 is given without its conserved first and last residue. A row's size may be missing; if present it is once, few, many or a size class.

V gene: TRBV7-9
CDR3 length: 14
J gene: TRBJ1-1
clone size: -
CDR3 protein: ASSFGQGSIGTEAF

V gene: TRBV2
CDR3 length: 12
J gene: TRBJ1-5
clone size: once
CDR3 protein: ASQGVYSNQPQH

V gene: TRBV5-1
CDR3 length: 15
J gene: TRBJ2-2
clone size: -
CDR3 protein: ASSFVLGGRGTGELF

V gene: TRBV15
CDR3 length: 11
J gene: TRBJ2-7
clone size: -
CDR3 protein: ATSREGGREQY

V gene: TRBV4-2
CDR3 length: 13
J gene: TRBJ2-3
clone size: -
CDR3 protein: ASSQGVIGADTQY

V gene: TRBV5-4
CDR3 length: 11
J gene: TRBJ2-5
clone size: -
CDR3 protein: ASSLRGGETQY

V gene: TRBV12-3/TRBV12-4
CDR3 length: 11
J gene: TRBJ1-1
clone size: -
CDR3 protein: ASSFDRFNEAF

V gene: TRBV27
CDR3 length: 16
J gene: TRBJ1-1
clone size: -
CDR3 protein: ASSPRDSNSFMNTEAF

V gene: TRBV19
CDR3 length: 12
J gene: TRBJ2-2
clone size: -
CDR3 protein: ASSTRTGHGELF

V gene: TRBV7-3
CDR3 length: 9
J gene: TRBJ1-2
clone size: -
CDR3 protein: ASSSGSGYT

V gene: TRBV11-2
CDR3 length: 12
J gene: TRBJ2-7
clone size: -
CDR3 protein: ASSRTGVAYEQY

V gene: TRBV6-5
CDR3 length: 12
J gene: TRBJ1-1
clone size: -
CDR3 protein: ASRRDRANTEAF

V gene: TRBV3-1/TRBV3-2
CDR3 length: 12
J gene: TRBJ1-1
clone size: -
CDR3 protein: ASSSGRGRTEAF

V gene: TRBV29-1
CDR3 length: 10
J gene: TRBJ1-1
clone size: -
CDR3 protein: SVLDLNTEAF

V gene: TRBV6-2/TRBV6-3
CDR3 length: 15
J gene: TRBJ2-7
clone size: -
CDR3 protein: ASSYDLQGVVLNEQY

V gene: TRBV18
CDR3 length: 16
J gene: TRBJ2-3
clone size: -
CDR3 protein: ASSSGQGRGGSTDTQY

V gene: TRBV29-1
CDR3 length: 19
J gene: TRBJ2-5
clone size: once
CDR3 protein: SERAPSARAEPEELQETQY

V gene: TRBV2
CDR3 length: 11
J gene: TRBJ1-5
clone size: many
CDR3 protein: ASSIGGNQPQH

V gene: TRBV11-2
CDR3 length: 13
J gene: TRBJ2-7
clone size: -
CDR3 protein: ASSLGSGRTYEQY

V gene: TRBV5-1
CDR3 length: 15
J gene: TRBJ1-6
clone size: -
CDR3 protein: ASSPEARTGGGRVLH

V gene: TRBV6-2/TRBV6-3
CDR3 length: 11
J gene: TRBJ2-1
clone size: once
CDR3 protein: ASSPGTIGEQF

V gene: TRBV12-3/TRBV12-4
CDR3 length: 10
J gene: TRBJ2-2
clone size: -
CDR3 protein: ASSRTGGELF

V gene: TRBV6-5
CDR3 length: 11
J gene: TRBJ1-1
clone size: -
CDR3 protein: ASSRRGYTEAF

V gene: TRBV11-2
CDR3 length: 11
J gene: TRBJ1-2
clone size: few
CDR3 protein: ASSSDTYYGYT

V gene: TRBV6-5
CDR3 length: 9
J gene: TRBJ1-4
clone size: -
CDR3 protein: ASGEFEKLF

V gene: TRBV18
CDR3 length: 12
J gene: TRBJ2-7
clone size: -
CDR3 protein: ASSPGQGQYEQY

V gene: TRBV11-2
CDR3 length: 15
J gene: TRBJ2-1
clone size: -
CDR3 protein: ASSFSLLRGSYNEQF

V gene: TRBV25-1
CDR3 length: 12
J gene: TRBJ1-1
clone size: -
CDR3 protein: ASSLEGARTEAF

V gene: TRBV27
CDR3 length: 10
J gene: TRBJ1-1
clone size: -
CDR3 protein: ASSYIPGEAF

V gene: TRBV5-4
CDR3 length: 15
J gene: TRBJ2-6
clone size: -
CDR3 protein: ASSWGGPVSGANVLT

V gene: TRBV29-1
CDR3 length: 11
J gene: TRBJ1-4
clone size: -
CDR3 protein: SVGGTGGEKLF

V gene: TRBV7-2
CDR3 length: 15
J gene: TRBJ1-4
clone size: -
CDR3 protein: ASSSRRGGRTNEKLF

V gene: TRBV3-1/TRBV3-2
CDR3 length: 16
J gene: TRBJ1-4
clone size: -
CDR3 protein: ASSLRTISGPTNEKLF

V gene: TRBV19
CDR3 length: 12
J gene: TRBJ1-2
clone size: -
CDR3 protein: ASSIYTGTYGYT

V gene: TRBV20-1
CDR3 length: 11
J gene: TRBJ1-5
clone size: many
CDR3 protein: SASNRNNQPQH

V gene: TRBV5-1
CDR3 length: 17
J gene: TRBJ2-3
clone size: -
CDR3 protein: ASSLAALGKGTSTDTQY

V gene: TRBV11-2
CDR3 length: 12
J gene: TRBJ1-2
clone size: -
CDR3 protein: ASSLGQGDYGYT

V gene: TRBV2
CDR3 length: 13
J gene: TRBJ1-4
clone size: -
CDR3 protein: ASSEHSTENEKLF

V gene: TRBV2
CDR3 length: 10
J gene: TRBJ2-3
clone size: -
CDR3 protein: ASSGGQGPEY

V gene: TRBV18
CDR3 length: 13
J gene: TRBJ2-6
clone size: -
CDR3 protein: ASSPGGAGANVLT

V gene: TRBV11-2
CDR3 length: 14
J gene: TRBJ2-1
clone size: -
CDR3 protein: ASSSKTVSSYNEQF

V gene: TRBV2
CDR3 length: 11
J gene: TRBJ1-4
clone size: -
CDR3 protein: ASSAVGREKLF

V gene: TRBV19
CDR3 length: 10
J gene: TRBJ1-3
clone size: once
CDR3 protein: ASRAAGNTIY

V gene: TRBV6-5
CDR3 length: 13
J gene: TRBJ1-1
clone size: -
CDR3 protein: ATSRDTPYRTEAF

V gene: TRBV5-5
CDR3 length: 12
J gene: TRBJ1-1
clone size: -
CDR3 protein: ASSLTGQNTEAF

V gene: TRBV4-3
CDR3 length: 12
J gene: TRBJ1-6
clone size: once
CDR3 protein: ASSQVNRGSPLH

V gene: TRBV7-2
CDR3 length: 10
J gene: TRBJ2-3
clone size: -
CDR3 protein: AIPLRGDTQY

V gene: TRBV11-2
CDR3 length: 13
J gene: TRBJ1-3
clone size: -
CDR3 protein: ASSLGVLSGNTIY

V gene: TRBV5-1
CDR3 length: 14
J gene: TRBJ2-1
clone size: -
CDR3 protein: ASSLEGGLSYNEQF

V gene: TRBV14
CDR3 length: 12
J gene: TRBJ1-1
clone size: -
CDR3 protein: ASSQSGEATEAF

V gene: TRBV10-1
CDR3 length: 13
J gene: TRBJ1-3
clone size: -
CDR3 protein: ASSESGGSGNTIY

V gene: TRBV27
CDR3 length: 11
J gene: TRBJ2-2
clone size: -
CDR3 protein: ASGTPNTGELF

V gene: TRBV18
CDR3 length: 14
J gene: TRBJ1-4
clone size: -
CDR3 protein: ASSRVEDMINEKLF

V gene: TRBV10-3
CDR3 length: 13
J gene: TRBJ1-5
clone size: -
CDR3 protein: AISEGHQSNQPQH

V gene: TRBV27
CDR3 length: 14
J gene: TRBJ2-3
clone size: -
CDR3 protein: ASRTGIGGGTDTQY

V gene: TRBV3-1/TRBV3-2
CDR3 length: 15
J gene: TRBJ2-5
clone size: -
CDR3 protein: ASSQTSGGVRVETQY

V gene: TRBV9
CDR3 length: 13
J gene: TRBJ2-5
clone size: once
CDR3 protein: ASSAGTELQETQY